This T cell receptor (beta chain) was found in a study of T cell responses to AZD1222 COVID-19 vaccine. This clone was detected once. What it binds is unknown. Other DNA sequences in the sample encode the same CDR3. The ends were cut back, 5 bases at V and 7 bases at J, with 15 bases in the middle. The CDR3 is 14 residues long. Per the germline V gene, CDR1 is SEHNR and CDR2 is FQNEAQ (reference sequence). Libraries were prepared by immunoSEQ multiplex PCR; TCRdb keeps only in-frame clonotypes and omits some of them. Here the sample spans around 100,000 clones, over 70% being singletons. Study outcomes and limitations: The number of AZD1222 recipients seropositive at baseline was only five or six. Spike-wide vaccine-associated CD4 TCRs dominated at 160-218 and 743-854.

The sequences come from peripheral blood, collected on day 0 of AZD1222 vaccination. The V and J genes are TRBV7-9 and TRBJ2-1, with D tentatively TRBD1 (6 bases). This sequence was found in an adult in good health. This CDR3 reads CASSPRRGVNEQFF. As DNA, the CDR3 is TGTGCCAGCAGCCCACGCAGGGGAGTGAATGAGCAGTTCTTC. Supplemented by reference TRBV7-9 and TRBJ2-1, the full variable domain reads DTGVSQNPRHKITKRGQNVTFRCDPISEHNRLYWYRQTLGQGPEFLTYFQNEAQLEKSRLLSDRFSAERPKGSFSTLEIQRTEQGDSAMYLCASSPRRGVNEQFFGPGTRLTVL.